These 31 T cell receptor beta chains were all obtained from the same sample, sequenced in a study of blood T cell repertoires in COVID-19. Measured with immunoSEQ multiplex PCR; TCRdb has only the in-frame clones, and not every one. The table has 130,000 to 150,000 clones, 84% seen once. The specimen sequenced was PBMCs or T cells enriched from blood (not recorded which). The receptors derive from a woman aged 50 to 60 who had been exposed to COVID-19.

The genes are TRBV11-2 and TRBJ2-3; 11 bases match TRBD2. Trimming took 6 bases from V and 0 from J; bases not matched to a gene: 29. The CDR3 has 24 residues. Per the germline V gene, CDR1 is SGHAT and CDR2 is FQNNGV. Here the CDR3 reads CASSTTFPTGTRASGRPSTDTQYF. CDR3 in DNA: TGTGCCAGCAGTACAACTTTTCCCACCGGGACCCGAGCTAGCGGGAGGCCTAGCACAGATACGCAGTATTTT.

V and J are TRBV18 and TRBJ1-1, with D possibly TRBD1 on 5 matching bases. The CDR3 runs 16 residues. The ends were cut back, 2 bases at V and 4 bases at J, with 17 bases in the middle. Germline V gives CDR1 KGHSH, CDR2 LQKENI. The CDR3 coding sequence is TGTGCCAGCTCACCAGGGGGGGAGACGGGCGGCACTGAAGCTTTCTTT. Amino acids: CASSPGGETGGTEAFF.

The chain has TRBV3-1 (or the pseudogene TRBV3-2) and TRBJ2-3; D not certain. The CDR3 is 11 residues long. Trimming removed 7 bases at V and 0 bases at J, with 2 bases between. Germline V gene sequence: CDR1 LGHDT, CDR2 YNNKEL (reference sequence). Here the CDR3 reads CASTSTDTQYF. CDR3 nucleotide sequence: TGTGCCAGCACTAGCACAGATACGCAGTATTTT.

The chain couples TRBV7-9 to TRBJ2-7; no firm D call. The CDR3 runs 14 residues. The germline V and J ends were trimmed by 3 bases and 2 bases, with 11 bases remaining between them. Germline CDR1 and CDR2: SEHNR and FQNEAQ (reference sequence). The CDR3 DNA is TGTGCCAGCAGCTTCCCTCGAGAAACCTACGAGCAGTACTTC. The encoded protein is CASSFPRETYEQYF.

The V gene is TRBV5-1, the J gene TRBJ2-3; 11 bases are shared with TRBD2. Germline assignment: CDR1 SGHRS and CDR2 YFSETQ. CDR3 length: 14 residues. Trimming took 6 bases from V and 2 from J; bases not matched to a gene: 2. The chain's CDR3 is CASKTSGVTDTQYF. CDR3 coding DNA: TGCGCCAGCAAGACTAGCGGGGTCACAGATACGCAGTATTTT.

The rearrangement uses TRBV4-3 and TRBJ2-1; weak D call: TRBD2 (6 bases). CDR1 LGHNA and CDR2 YSLEER come from the germline V gene. V lost 3 bases and J lost 3, with 9 bases in between. This CDR3 region has 14 residues. The CDR3 is CASSHGTYYNEQFF. CDR3 nucleotides: TGCGCCAGCAGCCATGGGACTTACTACAATGAGCAGTTCTTC.

The chain employs TRBV6-2 or TRBV6-3 and TRBJ1-1; perhaps TRBD1 as D (6 bases). Deletions cut 6 bases from V and 1 base from J, with 9 bases between. Germline-derived CDR1 and CDR2 are MNHEY and SVGEGT. This CDR3 has 13 amino acids. The CDR3 reads CASSLRGNTEAFF. In DNA, the CDR3 is TGTGCCAGCAGCCTCAGGGGGAACACTGAAGCTTTCTTT.

This chain uses TRBV6-2 or TRBV6-3 with TRBJ1-6; TRBD1 matches 7 bases. The V segment lost 2 bases and the J segment 7 bases; nucleotides outside the gene matches: 2. Germline V gene lookup returns CDR1 MNHEY and CDR2 SVGEGT. The CDR3 totals 14 residues. The CDR3 spells CASSYGTANSPLHF. The CDR3 bases are TGTGCCAGCAGTTACGGGACAGCCAATTCACCCCTCCACTTT.

The rearrangement links TRBV2 to TRBJ2-7; weak D call: TRBD2 (6 bases). Trimming cost V 3 bases and J 0 bases, with 12 bases left between them. The length of the CDR3 is 15 residues. The germline V gene encodes CDR1 SNHLY and CDR2 FYNNEI. The CDR3 DNA sequence: TGTGCCAGCAGTGATGTACTAGCACCCTCCTACGAGCAGTACTTC. Amino acids: CASSDVLAPSYEQYF.

The V and J genes are TRBV3-1 (or the pseudogene TRBV3-2) and TRBJ2-5, with TRBD2 as a possible D gene (7 bases). The CDR3 contains 16 residues. Germline CDR1 is LGHDT and CDR2 is YNNKEL (reference sequence). V lost 0 bases and J lost 5, with 16 bases in between. The CDR3 region is CASSQDRGGAVETQYF. The CDR3 coding sequence is TGTGCCAGCAGCCAAGATAGGGGGGGGGCAGTTGAGACCCAGTACTTC.

The chain is built from TRBV6-2 or TRBV6-3 and TRBJ1-1, with D unclear. The V end lost 2 bases, the J end lost 4 bases, and 14 bases lay between the germline ends. Germline CDR1 MNHEY, CDR2 SVGEGT. This CDR3 contains 15 residues. The chain's CDR3 is CASSYPFRGGTEAFF. CDR3 nucleotides: TGTGCCAGCAGTTACCCTTTTCGCGGTGGCACTGAAGCTTTCTTT.

The gene calls are TRBV7-2 and TRBJ1-1, with D uncertain. In germline, CDR1 is SGHTA, CDR2 FQGNSA. V lost 3 bases and J 5 bases, leaving 10 bases between the germline ends. This CDR3 region has 13 residues. This CDR3 reads CASSLEGWTEAFF. CDR3 sequence (DNA): TGTGCCAGCAGCTTGGAGGGTTGGACTGAAGCTTTCTTT.

The chain is built from TRBV5-1 and TRBJ1-1; perhaps TRBD1 as D (5 bases). Germline assignment: CDR1 SGHRS and CDR2 YFSETQ. The V end lost 2 bases, the J end lost 5 bases, and 13 bases lay between the germline ends. There are 14 residues in the CDR3. CDR3 sequence (DNA): TGCGCCAGCAGCTTAGGAGGGGAACGAACTGAAGCTTTCTTT. Protein sequence: CASSLGGERTEAFF.

V gene TRBV6-5 combines with J gene TRBJ2-5; possible D gene TRBD2, 6 bases. CDR3 length: 13 residues. CDR1 and CDR2 from the germline V gene are MNHEY and SVGAGI. The V end lost 2 bases, the J end lost 6 bases, and 10 bases lay between the germline ends. The CDR3 reads CASSYRRGQTQYF. The CDR3 DNA is TGTGCCAGCAGTTACAGGAGGGGCCAGACCCAGTACTTC.

V and J are TRBV6-5 and TRBJ2-1; 9 nucleotides agree with TRBD1. CDR3 length: 16 residues. V was pared by 2 bases and J by 2 bases, with 4 bases of the junction left unmatched. Germline loops: CDR1 MNHEY, CDR2 SVGAGI. CDR3 in amino acids: CASSYGQGITYNEQFF. The CDR3 region has the DNA TGTGCCAGCAGTTACGGACAGGGGATTACCTACAATGAGCAGTTCTTC.

This sequence joins TRBV7-2 and TRBJ1-6, with D perhaps TRBD1 (6 bases). CDR3 length: 14 amino acids. From germline, CDR1 is SGHTA and CDR2 FQGNSA. Trimming pared 1 base from V and 6 bases from J, leaving 7 bases between. The CDR3 nucleotides read TGTGCCAGCAGCTTAGGGACAGTTAATTCACCCCTCCACTTT. This translates into CASSLGTVNSPLHF.

The CDR3 reads CASSHSLSTDTQYF. For the CDR3, the DNA is TGCGCCAGCAGCCACAGTCTGAGCACAGATACGCAGTATTTT. The gene calls are TRBV4-1 and TRBJ2-3; no reliable D call. Trimming shortened V by 3 bases and J by 0 bases, and 7 bases separated the two germline ends. The germline gives CDR1 MGHRA, CDR2 YSYEKL. The CDR3 consists of 14 residues.

V is TRBV18 and J is TRBJ2-1, with 7 positions matching TRBD2. After removal of 6 bases from V and 7 bases from J, the junction contained 6 bases not matched to a gene. CDR1 is KGHSH and CDR2 is LQKENI in the germline V gene. CDR3 size: 13 residues. CDR3 bases: TGTGCCAGCTCCACCATTAGCGGGAATGAGCAGTTCTTC. Amino acids: CASSTISGNEQFF.

The V call is TRBV6-2 or TRBV6-3, the J call TRBJ1-2; 8 bases line up with TRBD1. Looked up from germline, CDR1 is MNHEY and CDR2 is SVGEGT. CDR3 length equals 16 residues. Unmatched junction bases numbered 12, after V lost 2 bases and J lost 7 bases. The CDR3 loop reads CASSYNPGQVSSGYTF. The CDR3 nucleotides are TGTGCCAGCAGTTACAATCCGGGACAGGTATCGAGTGGCTACACCTTC.

The chain employs TRBV6-1 and TRBJ2-2, with a weak D call TRBD2 (6 bases). Between the trimmed V and J ends, which lost 3 bases and 5 bases, there was a span of 10 bases. The germline V gene encodes CDR1 MNHNS and CDR2 SASEGT. The CDR3 loop spans 14 amino acids. The CDR3 is CASSERGLTGELFF. CDR3 DNA: TGTGCCAGCAGTGAGAGGGGACTTACCGGGGAGCTGTTTTTT.

J is TRBJ2-3 and V is TRBV25-1; D gene unclear. The germline V gene has CDR1 MGHDK and CDR2 SYGVNS. Trimming removed 5 bases at V and 2 bases at J, with 5 bases between. The CDR3 spans 12 residues. CDR3 amino acids: CASSPFTDTQYF. The CDR3 bases are TGTGCCAGCAGTCCTTTCACAGATACGCAGTATTTT.

The rearrangement uses TRBV19 and TRBJ1-4; maybe TRBD1 (5 bases). Germline CDR1 and CDR2: LNHDA and SQIVND (reference sequence). Trimming removed 1 base at V and 0 bases at J, with 9 bases between. The CDR3 consists of 16 residues. The CDR3 DNA sequence: TGTGCCAGTAGTATAGCCGAGACAGCAACTAATGAAAAACTGTTTTTT. The encoded protein is CASSIAETATNEKLFF.

This sequence joins TRBV25-1 and TRBJ2-7, with D tentatively TRBD2 (6 bases). The germline V and J ends were trimmed by 2 bases and 8 bases, with 22 bases remaining between them. Germline CDR1 reads MGHDK; CDR2 reads SYGVNS. This CDR3 spans 16 amino acids. This chain's CDR3 is CASSEVAGHGLRKQYF. The CDR3 coding sequence is TGTGCCAGCAGTGAAGTGGCTGGACACGGACTACGTAAGCAGTACTTC.

V usage is TRBV15 and J usage is TRBJ1-2, with 7 bases lining up with TRBD1. This CDR3 has 14 amino acids. Germline CDR1 is LNHNV and CDR2 is YYDKDF (reference sequence). With 5 bases clipped from V and 6 bases from J, the junction kept 9 bases outside the gene matches. CDR3 region: CATSPDRVQDGYTF. The CDR3 DNA follows: TGTGCCACCAGCCCTGACAGGGTACAAGATGGCTACACCTTC.

This clone appeared once. The chain couples TRBV7-2 to TRBJ2-1; D not resolved. The V end lost 5 bases, the J end lost 8 bases, and 16 bases lay between the germline ends. The CDR3 has 14 amino acids. Germline-derived CDR1 and CDR2 are SGHTA and FQGNSA. CDR3 residues: CASSLNQLWHEQFF. For the CDR3, the DNA is TGTGCCAGCAGCCTCAACCAGTTATGGCATGAGCAGTTCTTC.

V is TRBV12-5 and J is TRBJ1-2; D is ambiguous. Germline lookup yields CDR1 LGHNT and CDR2 FRNRAP. The CDR3 covers 13 residues. Between the trimmed V and J ends, which lost 1 base and 8 bases, there was a span of 11 bases. The chain's CDR3 is CASGLDELSGYTF. CDR3 nucleotides: TGTGCTAGTGGTTTGGATGAGTTGAGCGGCTACACCTTC. The whole variable domain, remainder taken from reference TRBV12-5 and TRBJ1-2, is DARVTQTPRHKVTEMGQEVTMRCQPILGHNTVFWYRQTMMQGLELLAYFRNRAPLDDSGMPKDRFSAEMPDATLATLKIQPSEPRDSAVYFCASGLDELSGYTFGSGTRLTVV.

V is TRBV5-8 and J is TRBJ2-6; no definite D call. The length of the CDR3 is 16 residues. Trimming took 2 bases from V and 0 from J, leaving 9 bases between them. Germline V lookup: CDR1 SGHTS, CDR2 YDEGEE. CDR3 nucleotide sequence: TGTGCCAGCAGCTTTTACACGCTCTCTGGGGCCAACGTCCTGACTTTC. Its protein is CASSFYTLSGANVLTF.

The rearrangement links TRBV5-4 to TRBJ2-1; 7 bases align to TRBD2. The junction had 13 bases not matched to a gene; V was cut back by 3 bases and J by 7 bases. This CDR3 has 16 amino acids. CDR1 and CDR2 from the germline V gene are SGHNT and YYREEE (reference sequence). CDR3 protein: CASSSSRSSGSNEQFF. CDR3 coding DNA: TGTGCCAGCAGCTCATCCCGGTCTAGCGGATCAAATGAGCAGTTCTTC.

CDR3 protein: CASSIRNAAVFF. Here the CDR3 DNA reads TGTGCCAGCAGTATTCGCAACGCGGCGGTGTTTTTT. V gene TRBV6-6 combines with J gene TRBJ1-4; D not resolved. This CDR3 is built from 12 residues. The V end lost 5 bases, the J end lost 15 bases, and 16 bases lay between the germline ends. Germline V gene sequence: CDR1 MNHNY, CDR2 SVGAGI (reference sequence).

This clone appeared once. The chain links TRBV19 to TRBJ1-4; D unresolved. The ends were cut back, 7 bases at V and 5 bases at J, with 8 bases in the middle. The CDR3 runs to 12 residues. Per germline, CDR1 LNHDA and CDR2 SQIVND (reference sequence). CDR3 protein: CASKTLNEKLFF. As DNA, the CDR3 is TGTGCCAGTAAAACTCTCAATGAAAAACTGTTTTTT. The variable domain in full, with the rest retrieved from reference TRBV19 and TRBJ1-4, is DGGITQSPKYLFRKEGQNVTLSCEQNLNHDAMYWYRQDPGQGLRLIYYSQIVNDFQKGDIAEGYSVSREKKESFPLTVTSAQKNPTAFYLCASKTLNEKLFFGSGTQLSVL.

This chain joins TRBV13 and TRBJ2-5; no reliable D call. Trimming left V 5 bases short and J 4 bases short, with 23 bases between. The germline V gene encodes CDR1 PRHDT and CDR2 FYEKMQ (reference sequence). The CDR3 totals 17 residues. The CDR3 loop is CASSPRPGLPEGETQYF. CDR3 bases: TGTGCCAGCAGCCCCCGGCCGGGTCTCCCCGAAGGAGAGACCCAGTACTTC.